This TCR beta chain derives from a study of blood T cell repertoires in COVID-19. Across the study: Italy, Spain and the United States were the sources of the convalescent and acute COVID-19 samples. T cells, B-cell-depleted T cells, or PBMCs supplied cDNA or gDNA.

Grouping used clinical history reported by participants in a survey and questionnaire. This clone was seen just once. One junction end disagrees with the germline gene, perhaps due to a read error. Original methodology: Reference gene primers were amplified, and this amplification served to estimate nucleated cell counts. Data came from immunoSEQ multiplex PCR; TCRdb stores just in-frame clones and leaves some out. That table supplies the V and J calls and clone size; D and trimming were determined from the DNA. The sample contains under 200,000 clones, roughly 80% of which appear only once. This receptor was obtained from a woman in her 40s with acute COVID-19. The specimen sequenced was PBMCs or T cells enriched from blood (not recorded which).

This chain's CDR3 is CASGGRTHEKLFF. In DNA, the CDR3 is TGTGCCAGCGGTGGGAGAACTCATGAAAAACTGTTTTTT. The V gene is TRBV5-8, the J gene TRBJ1-4; D unclear. The CDR3 is made up of 13 amino acids. The germline gives CDR1 SGHTS, CDR2 YDEGEE.